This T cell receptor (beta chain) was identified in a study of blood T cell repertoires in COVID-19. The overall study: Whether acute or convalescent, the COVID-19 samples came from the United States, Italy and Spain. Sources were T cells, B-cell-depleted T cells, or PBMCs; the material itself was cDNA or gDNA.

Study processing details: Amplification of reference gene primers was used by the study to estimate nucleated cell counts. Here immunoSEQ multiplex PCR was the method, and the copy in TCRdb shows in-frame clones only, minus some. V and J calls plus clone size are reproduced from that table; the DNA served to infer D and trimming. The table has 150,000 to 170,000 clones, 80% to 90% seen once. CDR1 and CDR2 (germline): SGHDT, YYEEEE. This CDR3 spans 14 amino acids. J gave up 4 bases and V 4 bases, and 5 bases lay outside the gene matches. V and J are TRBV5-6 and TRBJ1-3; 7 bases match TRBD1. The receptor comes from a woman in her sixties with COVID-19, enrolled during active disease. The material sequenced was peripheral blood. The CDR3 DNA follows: TGTGCCAGCAGCCGTACAGGGGAGGGAAACACCATATATTTT. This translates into CASSRTGEGNTIYF.